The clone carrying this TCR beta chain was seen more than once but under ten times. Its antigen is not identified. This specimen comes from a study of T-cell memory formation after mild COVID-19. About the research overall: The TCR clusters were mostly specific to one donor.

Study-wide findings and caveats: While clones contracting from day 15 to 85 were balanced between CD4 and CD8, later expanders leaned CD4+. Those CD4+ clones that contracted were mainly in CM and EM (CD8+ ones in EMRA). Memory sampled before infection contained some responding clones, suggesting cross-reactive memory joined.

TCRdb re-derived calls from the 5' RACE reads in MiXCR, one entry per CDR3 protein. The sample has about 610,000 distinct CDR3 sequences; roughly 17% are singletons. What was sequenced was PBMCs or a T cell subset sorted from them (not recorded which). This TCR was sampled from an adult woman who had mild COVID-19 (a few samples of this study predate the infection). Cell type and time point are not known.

The CDR3 region is CAWSRSPLAGSTDTQYF. CDR3 DNA sequence: TGTGCCTGGAGTCGCTCGCCCCTAGCGGGGAGCACAGATACGCAGTATTTT. The rearrangement links TRBV30 to TRBJ2-3; TRBD2 matches at 9 bases. This CDR3 is built from 17 residues. Per germline, CDR1 GTSNPN and CDR2 SVGIG (reference sequence). V lost 2 bases to trimming and J lost 0 bases; unmatched junction nucleotides: 9.